This T cell receptor beta chain was recorded in a study of regulatory T cells in long-lasting Graves disease. The V end was cut by 3 bases, the J end by 7 bases, with 16 bases between. The CDR3 runs 14 residues. Germline CDR1 is SGHKS and CDR2 is YYEKEE (reference sequence). Combining iRepertoire HTBI primers with Arm-PCR of CDR3 regions, the authors built TCR beta libraries. A single record per CDR3 protein comes from TCRdb applying MiXCR to the multiplex PCR reads. The repertoire includes over 650,000 distinct CDR3 sequences, around 32% of them detected once, and roughly 46% sits in the top ten. This clonotype was seen a handful of times. Described time point: persistent/refractory GD, antithyroid drugs over 5 years with positive TRAb. Preparation of the TCR library used RNA extracted from PBMCs.

The sequences come from peripheral blood mononuclear cells (PBMCs), collected when the disease was refractory, from a patient treated with antithyroid drugs. This TCR was recovered from a female donor with Graves disease. The chain employs TRBV5-5 and TRBJ1-2; D is possibly TRBD1 (6 bases). CDR3 DNA sequence: TGTGCCAGCAGCTCCGTAACAGGGATCCGTGGCTACACCTTC. Translated: CASSSVTGIRGYTF.